These 23 T cell receptor beta chains were all obtained from the same sample, sequenced in a study of blood T cell repertoires in COVID-19. Assay: immunoSEQ multiplex PCR; the TCRdb copy retains only in-frame clones and omits some. The sample lists approximately 85,000 clones; 90% were seen once. Sample: peripheral blood. The receptors derive from a woman older than 75 with active or convalescent COVID-19.

The rearrangement joins TRBV5-1 to TRBJ2-1; tentatively, D is TRBD2 (6 bases). The CDR3 length is 19 residues. V lost 0 bases and J 0 bases, leaving 19 bases between the germline ends. In germline, CDR1 is SGHRS, CDR2 YFSETQ. Here the CDR3 reads CASSLEAAGGLTSYNEQFF. DNA for the CDR3: TGCGCCAGCAGCTTGGAAGCCGCTGGGGGACTTACCTCCTACAATGAGCAGTTCTTC.

This clone was found once. The sample holds other DNA sequences that translate to the same CDR3. The V call is TRBV5-1, the J call TRBJ1-1, with TRBD1 matching over 8 bases. V was pared by 0 bases and J by 0 bases, with 1 base of the junction left unmatched. Germline V gives CDR1 SGHRS, CDR2 YFSETQ. CDR3 length equals 15 residues. CDR3 bases: TGCGCCAGCAGCTTGGGACAGGGGATGAACACTGAAGCTTTCTTT. It codes for CASSLGQGMNTEAFF.

The chain links TRBV5-1 to TRBJ2-2, with D perhaps TRBD1 (5 bases). Trimming left V 4 bases short and J 5 bases short, with 9 bases between. This CDR3 comprises 13 residues. Germline CDR1 reads SGHRS; CDR2 reads YFSETQ. The CDR3 reads CASSPQATGELFF. CDR3 sequence (DNA): TGCGCCAGCAGCCCACAGGCGACCGGGGAGCTGTTTTTT.

The J gene is TRBJ2-1, the V gene TRBV28, with 15 bases that match TRBD2. CDR1 is MDHEN, CDR2 SYDVKM, per germline. With 6 bases clipped from V and 8 bases from J, the junction kept 5 bases outside the gene matches. There are 15 residues in the CDR3. The CDR3 region has the DNA TGTGCCAGCAGACGGACTAGCGGGAGGGTATATGAGCAGTTCTTC. Translating it yields CASRRTSGRVYEQFF. Looking up the rest from reference TRBV28 and TRBJ2-1 gives the full variable domain: DVKVTQSSRYLVKRTGEKVFLECVQDMDHENMFWYRQDPGLGLRLIYFSYDVKMKEKGDIPEGYSVSREKKERFSLILESASTNQTSMYLCASRRTSGRVYEQFFGPGTRLTVL.

This clone was seen a few times. The rearrangement links TRBV2 to TRBJ1-1; D is ambiguous. The CDR3 length is 12 residues. Per germline, CDR1 SNHLY and CDR2 FYNNEI. V shed 6 bases and J shed 7 bases, with 12 bases lying between them. The CDR3 loop is CASRRENGEAFF. CDR3 DNA: TGTGCCAGCAGGAGGGAAAACGGTGAAGCTTTCTTT.

The chain employs TRBV5-1 and TRBJ2-5, with D perhaps TRBD1 (5 bases). V was cut by 1 base and J by 6 bases, with 22 bases left in between. The germline V gene has CDR1 SGHRS and CDR2 YFSETQ. CDR3 length: 17 residues. The CDR3 DNA follows: TGCGCCAGCAGCTTGCTCCCCCAGGGTCATGGAGAAAAGACCCAGTACTTC. This encodes CASSLLPQGHGEKTQYF.

The chain has TRBV7-9 and TRBJ1-2; 7 nucleotides line up with TRBD1. CDR1 SEHNR and CDR2 FQNEAQ come from the germline V gene (reference sequence). This CDR3 spans 14 amino acids. V lost 2 bases, J lost 2 bases, and 2 bases stayed unmatched. The CDR3 DNA reads TGTGCCAGCAGCTTACGGGGACAGAACTATGGCTACACCTTC. Translated, it gives CASSLRGQNYGYTF.

To note about this clone: The sample contains more than one DNA sequence encoding this CDR3. This chain uses TRBV6-2 or TRBV6-3 with TRBJ1-1; no definite D call. The V gene lost 2 bases and the J gene lost 1 base, with 5 bases spanning the gap. This CDR3 is built from 13 residues. Germline CDR1 is MNHEY and CDR2 is SVGEGT. The DNA of the CDR3 is TGTGCCAGCAGTTACACCAGGAACACTGAAGCTTTCTTT. Amino acids: CASSYTRNTEAFF.

This chain connects TRBV28 to TRBJ1-2, with TRBD1 as a possible D gene (6 bases). CDR1 is MDHEN, CDR2 SYDVKM, per germline. V lost 6 bases to trimming and J lost 6 bases, with 17 bases between them. The CDR3 sequence is 14 residues long. Written as DNA, the CDR3 is TGTGCCAGCAGAGGGGTGCCAGGGGCAGATGGCTACACCTTC. This sequence encodes CASRGVPGADGYTF.

The chain uses TRBV18 and TRBJ2-1; D is perhaps TRBD2 (5 bases). V lost 2 bases and J lost 10, with 9 bases in between. The CDR3 sequence is 12 residues long. The germline V gene has CDR1 KGHSH and CDR2 LQKENI. CDR3: CASSPASGEQFF. CDR3 DNA: TGTGCCAGCTCACCAGCAAGCGGCGAGCAGTTCTTC.

The chain employs TRBV27 and TRBJ2-7, with 12 nucleotides matching TRBD2. Germline V CDR1 and CDR2: MNHEY, SMNVEV (reference sequence). V shed 7 bases and J 0 bases; nucleotides not matched to a gene: 13. The CDR3 consists of 18 residues. The CDR3, as DNA: TGTGCCAGCAAGGGAGGGGGACTAGCGGGCTTTTCCTCCTACGAGCAGTACTTC. Translated, it gives CASKGGGLAGFSSYEQYF.

The J gene is TRBJ1-4, the V gene TRBV7-2, with TRBD1 as a possible D gene (5 bases). Germline V gene data show CDR1 as SGHTA and CDR2 as FQGNSA. This CDR3 spans 14 amino acids. The V end was cut by 2 bases, the J end by 10 bases, with 14 bases between. The CDR3 loop is CASSLLNRGGKLFF. The DNA for the CDR3 is TGTGCCAGCAGCTTACTCAACCGGGGGGGAAAACTGTTTTTT.

This chain links TRBV2 with TRBJ1-5; D unresolved. This CDR3 is 14 amino acids long. With 9 bases removed from V and 4 bases from J, the gap between germline ends came to 16 bases. The germline V gene has CDR1 SNHLY and CDR2 FYNNEI. Written as DNA, the CDR3 is TGTGCCAGGTCGGGTCCAGGACTAAATCAGCCCCAGCATTTT. This gives the protein CARSGPGLNQPQHF. Filled out from reference TRBV2 and TRBJ1-5, the complete variable domain reads EPEVTQTPSHQVTQMGQEVILRCVPISNHLYFYWYRQILGQKVEFLVSFYNNEISEKSEIFDDQFSVERPDGSNFTLKIRSTKLEDSAMYFCARSGPGLNQPQHFGDGTRLSIL.

The CDR3 loop reads CASSFESHSYNEQFF. The CDR3 DNA reads TGTGCCAGCAGTTTTGAGAGCCATTCCTACAATGAGCAGTTCTTC. This chain joins TRBV28 and TRBJ2-1; D call uncertain. The V end was cut by 3 bases, the J end by 1 base, with 10 bases between. Germline V lookup: CDR1 MDHEN, CDR2 SYDVKM. The CDR3 is 15 amino acids.

This clone was recorded once. The chain joins TRBV5-5 to TRBJ2-7; 9 bases map to TRBD1. V trimming: 0 bases; J trimming: 4 bases; junction bases outside the gene matches: 8. CDR1 is SGHKS, CDR2 YYEKEE, per germline (reference sequence). The CDR3 runs to 16 residues. CDR3 sequence (DNA): TGTGCCAGCAGCTTGGCAGAACAGGACAGGGGTTACGAGCAGTACTTC. This codes for CASSLAEQDRGYEQYF.

The CDR3 coding sequence is TGTGCCACCAGTGACCACGGACAGGGTCAAGAGACCCAGTACTTC. It encodes CATSDHGQGQETQYF. The chain employs TRBV24-1 and TRBJ2-5, with 8 positions matching TRBD1. CDR1 is KGHDR and CDR2 is SFDVKD in the germline V gene. CDR3 length: 15 residues. After removal of 4 bases from V and 2 bases from J, the junction contained 5 bases not matched to a gene.

V usage is TRBV6-5 and J usage is TRBJ2-3; TRBD2 aligns across 8 bases. J was trimmed by 4 bases and V by 6 bases; bases with no gene match: 6. The CDR3 spans 14 residues. CDR1 is MNHEY, CDR2 SVGAGI, per germline. The CDR3 here is CASRRSGSADTQYF. The DNA of the CDR3 is TGTGCCAGCAGAAGAAGCGGGAGCGCAGATACGCAGTATTTT.

The J gene is TRBJ2-1, the V gene TRBV5-1; D is unclear. With 0 bases removed from V and 8 bases from J, the gap between germline ends came to 9 bases. CDR1 and CDR2 (germline): SGHRS, YFSETQ. The CDR3 consists of 13 residues. CDR3: CASSLGAPDEQFF. The CDR3, as DNA: TGCGCCAGCAGCTTGGGAGCCCCGGATGAGCAGTTCTTC.

V usage is TRBV7-9 and J usage is TRBJ2-5; 9 positions match TRBD2. V was clipped by 2 bases and J by 2 bases; unmatched bases: 0. This CDR3 spans 14 amino acids. Germline values: CDR1 SEHNR, CDR2 FQNEAQ (reference sequence). CDR3 loop: CASSLLAGQETQYF. The DNA of the CDR3 is TGTGCCAGCAGCTTACTAGCGGGACAAGAGACCCAGTACTTC.

The V call is TRBV20-1, the J call TRBJ2-7, with 11 bases aligning to TRBD2. Per germline, CDR1 DFQATT and CDR2 SNEGSKA (reference sequence). Losses at the gene ends were 3 bases for V and 4 bases for J; bases not matched to a gene: 14. This CDR3 is 17 amino acids long. The CDR3 sequence is CSASAHGLAGNIYEQYF. The CDR3 DNA is TGCAGTGCTAGTGCCCATGGACTAGCGGGTAATATATACGAGCAGTACTTC.

The chain uses TRBV19 and TRBJ2-2; a possible D gene is TRBD2 (6 bases). V lost 5 bases, J lost 1 base, and 11 bases lay in between. In germline, CDR1 is LNHDA, CDR2 SQIVND (reference sequence). The CDR3 runs to 15 residues. In DNA form, the CDR3 reads TGTGCCAGTAGTCTGGGACTCCAGAACACCGGGGAGCTGTTTTTT. This codes for CASSLGLQNTGELFF.

The chain employs TRBV9 and TRBJ2-3, with D hard to call. The CDR3 sequence is 13 residues long. Germline V gene data show CDR1 as SGDLS and CDR2 as YYNGEE. Between the trimmed V and J ends, which lost 3 bases and 2 bases, there was a span of 7 bases. DNA of the CDR3: TGTGCCAGCAGCGCACTGATCACAGATACGCAGTATTTT. It encodes CASSALITDTQYF.

This sequence joins TRBV4-1 and TRBJ2-3; the D gene is possibly TRBD2 (6 bases). The CDR3 has 15 residues. The germline V and J ends were trimmed by 3 bases and 2 bases, with 12 bases remaining between them. Germline CDR1 reads MGHRA; CDR2 reads YSYEKL. The CDR3 sequence is CASSQEGTVTDTQYF. The CDR3, as DNA: TGCGCCAGCAGCCAGGAGGGGACGGTCACAGATACGCAGTATTTT.